The clone carrying this TCR beta chain occurred a few times. Its antigen remains unidentified. This record comes from a study of metastatic and nonmetastatic thyroid tumors. Whole-study context: Repertoires of blood and of tissue (tumor or nodule) from malignant and benign thyroid patients were compared. Study-wide findings and caveats: Reports indicated that malignant thyroid tumors showed significantly higher TCR beta diversity than benign nodules did, in blood and tumor.

Prior to thyroid surgery, none of the patients had received any treatment. V trimming: 5 bases; J trimming: 2 bases; junction bases outside the gene matches: 12. This CDR3 spans 16 amino acids. Germline V lookup: CDR1 MNHNS, CDR2 SASEGT. In the source study's methods: A papillary thyroid cancer distant-metastasis classifier was built from CDR3 differences across clinicopathological groups. MiXCR reprocessed the PCR reads for TCRdb. TCRdb's processing, not the study's, gives the V and J calls here. The sample includes some 19,000 clones, around a third of them seen just once. The TCR originated in a female donor with papillary thyroid cancer or a benign thyroid nodule (not recorded which). Some clones in this sample may be carry-over from other donors' samples. The J gene is TRBJ2-7, the V gene TRBV6-1; 7 positions match TRBD1. Sequencing was performed on adjacent normal tissue. The CDR3 here is CASSSAAGDRTYEQYF. The DNA for the CDR3 is TGTGCCAGCAGTAGTGCAGCCGGGGACAGAACCTACGAGCAGTACTTC.